This T cell receptor (beta chain) came from a study of cytomegalovirus exposure and HLA in healthy donors. V was clipped by 2 bases and J by 2 bases; unmatched bases: 0. The CDR3 spans 14 residues. Per germline, CDR1 SEHNR and CDR2 FQNEAQ (reference sequence). 60 Vbeta and 13 Jbeta primers were used in PCR. Clones were sequenced by immunoSEQ multiplex PCR, and TCRdb holds only the in-frame ones, with some missing. Among around 150,000 clones listed, nearly 80% were seen once. This clonotype originated in a middle-aged woman in good health and CMV-seronegative. The source material was PBMCs. V is TRBV7-9 and J is TRBJ1-1, with 9 positions matching TRBD1. The CDR3 region is CASSLTGGNTEAFF. CDR3 bases: TGTGCCAGCAGCTTAACAGGGGGCAACACTGAAGCTTTCTTT.